This T cell receptor (beta chain) stems from a study of vaccination effects on CD4 cells after COVID-19. Across the study: All participants had two doses of either the BNT162b2 or mRNA-1273 vaccine.

Regarding this clone: Antigen: not known.

Upon completion of approximately ten days in culture, CD4+ T cells were isolated. Nucleocapsid antibodies were negative in the vaccine recipients, who had never had SARS-CoV-2 infection. Half the medium was swapped for IL-2 medium on days 3 and 7. Broader study findings: Marked contraction was observed in infection-induced and vaccine-induced clones late after vaccination.

The data were produced by immunoSEQ multiplex PCR, yet TCRdb's version contains in-frame clones alone and is incomplete. Of about 74,000 clones in the sample, about 74% are singletons; the top ten hold roughly 2%. The germline V gene encodes CDR1 MNHNY and CDR2 SVGAGI (reference sequence). Trimming at V came to 3 bases and at J to 0 bases, leaving 2 bases not matched to a gene. This CDR3 comprises 15 residues. This chain joins TRBV6-6 and TRBJ2-3; 8 nucleotides match TRBD1. The specimen was CD4+ T cells from PBMCs cultured without peptide, collected before COVID-19 vaccination. The clonotype was recovered from a human donor who received a COVID-19 vaccine. Written as DNA, the CDR3 is TGTGCCAGCAGTTATGGACAGGGAAGCACAGATACGCAGTATTTT. It yields the protein CASSYGQGSTDTQYF.